The source of this T cell receptor (beta chain) is a study of blood T cells in healthy people across ages. Study-wide points: Bulk PBMC profiling left naive and antigen-experienced comparisons inconclusive.

Notes on this clonotype: The antigen remains unidentified.

It was with a sample-barcoded 5' primer and a J-beta primer mix that a second PCR of about 6 to 11 cycles was run. One entry per CDR3 protein, called by TCRdb with MiXCR from the 5' RACE reads. Among about 510,000 distinct CDR3 sequences listed, roughly a quarter were seen once. CDR1 and CDR2 from the germline V gene are SGHRS and YFSETQ. Trimming took 0 bases from V and 3 from J, leaving 12 bases between them. The CDR3 is 15 amino acids. A further study also used this sample, focusing on T cells of mothers and their children. According to that study: The study sampled three healthy Caucasian mothers and their six children. Every mother produced more than 10 million TCR beta CDR3 reads, whereas every child provided about 3 million.

The origin of this receptor is a boy aged 2 to 10 in good health. The sequenced sample consisted of blood. The chain employs TRBV5-1 and TRBJ1-2; D not resolved. The CDR3 DNA reads as TGCGCCAGCAGCTTGGACGGCTTCGGGGACTATGGCTACACCTTC. This gives the protein CASSLDGFGDYGYTF.